The TCR beta chain under discussion was sequenced for a study of early T cells in non-severe SARS-CoV-2 infection. TCRdb reanalysed the 5' RACE reads using MiXCR and keeps one entry per CDR3 protein. The sample records approximately 76,000 distinct CDR3 sequences, about 11% being singletons. Germline trimming cut 7 bases from V and 6 bases from J; bases unmatched to any gene: 17. The CDR3 consists of 17 residues. Sequenced material: whole blood. This clonotype was obtained from an adult who was a healthcare worker with PCR-confirmed SARS-CoV-2 infection or an uninfected control (not recorded which). The chain links TRBV12-3 or TRBV12-4 to TRBJ2-2; 7 bases align to TRBD2. CDR3 in DNA: TGTGCCAGCACCTCCCAGTCGCGGGGGACGGGGGCCGGGGAGCTGTTTTTT. It is translated as CASTSQSRGTGAGELFF.